The 27 T cell receptor beta chains reported below all come from one sample, sequenced in a study of CD4+ T cells in melanoma. The protocol was immunoSEQ multiplex PCR, while the TCRdb copy is restricted to in-frame clones and leaves out a portion. The top ten hold approximately 4.6% of the sample, which has tens of thousands of clones, roughly three quarters seen once. The sample taken for sequencing was tumor tissue. The receptors shown here come from a human donor with melanoma.

The chain is built from TRBV4-2 and TRBJ1-5; TRBD1 is a possible D gene (5 bases). The CDR3 has 12 residues. Germline assignment: CDR1 LGHNA and CDR2 YNFKEQ. The V end was cut by 8 bases, the J end by 6 bases, with 11 bases between. The CDR3 sequence is CASAQGSQPQHF. CDR3 coding DNA: TGTGCCAGCGCCCAGGGTAGTCAGCCCCAGCATTTT.

This chain uses TRBV4-1 with TRBJ1-5; unclear D gene. The germline gives CDR1 MGHRA, CDR2 YSYEKL. Deletions cut 0 bases from V and 9 bases from J, with 15 bases between. There are 15 residues in the CDR3. CDR3 sequence (DNA): TGCGCCAGCAGCCAAGATTGGCCAGGCGGTGGGCCCCAGCATTTT. It yields the protein CASSQDWPGGGPQHF.

This clone was picked up a small number of times. The chain couples TRBV6-1 to TRBJ2-7, with 10 bases fitting TRBD1. CDR1 and CDR2 from the germline V gene are MNHNS and SASEGT. This CDR3 spans 18 amino acids. J gave up 4 bases and V 1 base, and 13 bases lay outside the gene matches. CDR3 coding DNA: TGTGCCAGCAGTGAAGTGTGGTCTAGAAGGACAGGGGGGTACGAGCAGTACTTC. Translated, it gives CASSEVWSRRTGGYEQYF.

The V and J genes are TRBV11-3 and TRBJ1-5; 11 positions agree with TRBD1. Germline V gene lookup returns CDR1 SGHNT and CDR2 YENEEA. This CDR3 has 18 amino acids. J lost 1 base, V lost 4 bases, and 9 bases had no gene match. This chain's CDR3 is CASSSPGQGVLSNQPQHF. CDR3 nucleotide sequence: TGTGCCAGCAGCTCACCGGGACAGGGGGTCCTAAGCAATCAGCCCCAGCATTTT.

The chain is built from TRBV7-8 and TRBJ1-4; D call uncertain. Trimming took off 2 bases at V and 7 bases at J, with 5 bases between the two ends. CDR3 size: 12 residues. Germline CDR1 SGHVS, CDR2 FQNEAQ. The CDR3 DNA is TGTGCCAGCAGCTTATCGTCTGAAAAACTGTTTTTT. This gives the protein CASSLSSEKLFF.

This clone came up a few times. The chain joins TRBV27 to TRBJ2-7, with D unclear. Germline loops: CDR1 MNHEY, CDR2 SMNVEV (reference sequence). V was clipped by 2 bases and J by 5 bases, with 10 bases between them. CDR3 size: 13 residues. CDR3 loop: CASSLGRVNEQYF. The DNA for the CDR3 is TGTGCCAGCAGTTTAGGACGGGTTAACGAGCAGTACTTC.

This clone was seen only a few times. The V gene is TRBV25-1, the J gene TRBJ1-4; TRBD1 matches at 7 bases. Germline V gene lookup returns CDR1 MGHDK and CDR2 SYGVNS. This CDR3 region has 14 residues. V lost 4 bases, J lost 8 bases, and 7 bases stayed unmatched. CDR3 loop: CASSGQGFNEKLFF. The CDR3 coding sequence is TGTGCCAGCAGTGGACAGGGTTTCAACGAAAAACTGTTTTTT.

The table lists this clone with a count of one. The V gene is TRBV9, the J gene TRBJ2-1; a possible D gene is TRBD1 (6 bases). V lost 3 bases and J lost 3, with 22 bases in between. Germline assignment: CDR1 SGDLS and CDR2 YYNGEE. This CDR3 is 18 amino acids long. The CDR3 loop reads CASSGQDSHSGNYNEQFF. The CDR3 coding sequence is TGTGCCAGCAGCGGACAGGACTCCCACAGCGGCAACTACAATGAGCAGTTCTTC.

The rearrangement joins TRBV7-2 to TRBJ2-7; D is possibly TRBD1 (8 bases). V dropped 6 bases and J dropped 2 bases, with 26 bases sitting between them. CDR1 and CDR2 (germline): SGHTA, FQGNSA. The CDR3 covers 18 residues. The CDR3, as DNA: TGTGCCAGCAGTCCACAGGGGGGGTCTATGACAGCCACCTACGAGCAGTACTTC. Protein sequence: CASSPQGGSMTATYEQYF. Drawing the rest from reference TRBV7-2 and TRBJ2-7, the complete variable domain is GAGVSQSPSNKVTEKGKDVELRCDPISGHTALYWYRQSLGQGLEFLIYFQGNSAPDKSGLPSDRFSAERTGGSVSTLTIQRTQQEDSAVYLCASSPQGGSMTATYEQYFGPGTRLTVT.

The gene calls are TRBV28 and TRBJ1-5; unclear D gene. This CDR3 has 13 residues. Trimming removed 6 bases at V and 7 bases at J, with 13 bases between. Germline V gene sequence: CDR1 MDHEN, CDR2 SYDVKM. The CDR3 DNA sequence: TGTGCCAGCAGCTCGTCAAACCAGCAGCCCCAGCATTTT. This codes for CASSSSNQQPQHF.

This clone was seen only a few times. The chain combines TRBV20-1 with TRBJ1-4; D remains unclear. This CDR3 region has 10 residues. CDR1 DFQATT and CDR2 SNEGSKA come from the germline V gene (reference sequence). Trimming pared 6 bases from V and 8 bases from J, leaving 7 bases between. The CDR3 here is CSAGKEKLFF. CDR3 in DNA: TGCAGTGCGGGGAAAGAAAAACTGTTTTTT.

V and J are TRBV9 and TRBJ1-2; tentatively, D is TRBD1 (5 bases). Germline V lookup: CDR1 SGDLS, CDR2 YYNGEE. The CDR3 covers 14 residues. The V gene lost 0 bases and the J gene lost 5 bases, with 11 bases spanning the gap. CDR3 loop: CASSVGGGLYGYTF. The DNA of the CDR3 is TGTGCCAGCAGCGTAGGGGGGGGATTATATGGCTACACCTTC.

The chain joins TRBV7-9 to TRBJ1-4; a weak D match, TRBD1 (5 bases). This CDR3 region has 15 residues. V was clipped by 2 bases and J by 3 bases, with 10 bases between them. The germline V gene encodes CDR1 SEHNR and CDR2 FQNEAQ (reference sequence). The CDR3 loop is CASSLRGVPNEKLFF. CDR3 coding DNA: TGTGCCAGCAGCTTACGAGGGGTTCCTAATGAAAAACTGTTTTTT.

This clone was recorded a few times. The gene calls are TRBV6-6 and TRBJ1-5; D is unresolved. The ends were cut back, 5 bases at V and 11 bases at J, with 19 bases in the middle. The CDR3 has 14 residues. Looked up from germline, CDR1 is MNHNY and CDR2 is SVGAGI (reference sequence). CDR3 coding DNA: TGTGCCAGCAGTACACGATCGGGGATCGTATCCCAGCATTTT. Amino acid sequence: CASSTRSGIVSQHF.

The CDR3 DNA reads as TGTGCCAGCAGCACCGGACTAGCGGCGTACAATGAGCAGTTCTTC. It yields the protein CASSTGLAAYNEQFF. This sequence joins TRBV5-6 and TRBJ2-1; TRBD2 aligns across 10 bases. This CDR3 contains 15 residues. CDR1 SGHDT and CDR2 YYEEEE come from the germline V gene. V gave up 4 bases and J gave up 4 bases; unmatched junction bases: 5.

This chain joins TRBV7-3 and TRBJ2-7, with TRBD1 matching 9 bases. Trimming cost V 3 bases and J 3 bases; bases outside gene matches: 3. Germline V gene lookup returns CDR1 SGHTA and CDR2 FQGTGA. This CDR3 region has 14 residues. Written as DNA, the CDR3 is TGTGCCAGCAGCTTCGGGACAGGGATCTACGAGCAGTACTTC. Translating it yields CASSFGTGIYEQYF.

Comment on this clone: It is likely a read error: a sequence one base away is far more abundant. The V and J genes are TRBV5-4 and TRBJ1-1; D is possibly TRBD1 (6 bases). The CDR3 has 14 amino acids. The germline V gene has CDR1 SGHNT and CDR2 YYREEE (reference sequence). The ends were cut back, 1 base at V and 5 bases at J, with 12 bases in the middle. CDR3 in DNA: TGTGCCAGCAGCTTGTATGGGGGGCGGACTGAAGCTTTCTTT. It is translated as CASSLYGGRTEAFF.

This clone was seen repeatedly, ten times or more. The gene calls are TRBV4-3 and TRBJ2-5; D is ambiguous. This CDR3 contains 14 residues. The germline V and J ends were trimmed by 1 base and 2 bases, with 8 bases remaining between them. Germline V lookup: CDR1 LGHNA, CDR2 YSLEER. Here the CDR3 reads CASSQVGTQETQYF. CDR3 DNA sequence: TGCGCCAGCAGCCAAGTGGGCACTCAAGAGACCCAGTACTTC.

In this sample, this clone turned up once. This rearrangement joins TRBV6-6 to TRBJ1-1; 8 bases map to TRBD1. V lost 0 bases, J lost 1 base, and 1 base stayed unmatched. CDR3 length equals 15 residues. CDR1 MNHNY and CDR2 SVGAGI come from the germline V gene (reference sequence). CDR3 bases: TGTGCCAGCAGTTACTCAGGACAGGGGAACACTGAAGCTTTCTTT. Translating gives CASSYSGQGNTEAFF.

This chain joins TRBV6-5 and TRBJ2-1; D is perhaps TRBD2 (5 bases). Germline lookup yields CDR1 MNHEY and CDR2 SVGAGI. The CDR3 runs to 13 residues. The ends were cut back, 2 bases at V and 6 bases at J, with 8 bases in the middle. As DNA, the CDR3 is TGTGCCAGCAGTTACCTACTAGGCAATGAGCAGTTCTTC. Translation gives CASSYLLGNEQFF.

The CDR3, as DNA: TGTGCCAGCAGCCACCAGGGTAACGAGCAGTACTTC. Its translation: CASSHQGNEQYF. The chain employs TRBV11-2 and TRBJ2-7, with D possibly being TRBD1 (5 bases). The CDR3 runs 12 residues. Germline V CDR1 and CDR2: SGHAT, FQNNGV. V dropped 5 bases and J dropped 5 bases, with 10 bases sitting between them. Full variable domain (missing parts from reference TRBV11-2 and TRBJ2-7): EAGVAQSPRYKIIEKRQSVAFWCNPISGHATLYWYQQILGQGPKLLIQFQNNGVVDDSQLPKDRFSAERLKGVDSTLKIQPAKLEDSAVYLCASSHQGNEQYFGPGTRLTVT.

The chain links TRBV27 to TRBJ1-2; no reliable D call. Trimming removed 1 base from V and 7 bases from J, with 10 bases in between. Germline CDR1 and CDR2: MNHEY and SMNVEV (reference sequence). The CDR3 is 13 residues long. The CDR3 coding sequence is TGTGCCAGCAGTTTATGGCCGTCTTCTGGCTACACCTTC. It yields the protein CASSLWPSSGYTF.

The rearrangement uses TRBV7-2 and TRBJ1-2; tentative D call: TRBD1 (5 bases). In germline, CDR1 is SGHTA, CDR2 FQGNSA. The CDR3 has 13 amino acids. V lost 5 bases and J lost 4, with 11 bases in between. The chain's CDR3 is CASSPGRIYGYTF. CDR3 DNA sequence: TGTGCCAGCAGCCCGGGACGGATCTATGGCTACACCTTC.

The chain joins TRBV28 to TRBJ2-5; 9 bases fit TRBD2. Germline CDR1 reads MDHEN; CDR2 reads SYDVKM. This CDR3 is built from 17 residues. The junction had 11 bases not matched to a gene; V was cut back by 1 base and J by 5 bases. DNA of the CDR3: TGTGCCAGCAGTTTATTGTTAGCGGGGGCCAAGAGGGAGACCCAGTACTTC. Translated: CASSLLLAGAKRETQYF.

The V call is TRBV5-6, the J call TRBJ2-3, with TRBD2 matching over 10 bases. The CDR3 spans 16 residues. J lost 4 bases, V lost 4 bases, and 9 bases had no gene match. Germline lookup yields CDR1 SGHDT and CDR2 YYEEEE. CDR3 residues: CASSQISGGASDTQYF. In DNA, the CDR3 is TGTGCCAGCAGCCAAATCAGCGGGGGGGCATCAGATACGCAGTATTTT. The complete variable domain, with remaining parts taken from reference TRBV5-6 and TRBJ2-3, reads DAGVTQSPTHLIKTRGQQVTLRCSPKSGHDTVSWYQQALGQGPQFIFQYYEEEERQRGNFPDRFSGHQFPNYSSELNVNALLLGDSALYLCASSQISGGASDTQYFGPGTRLTVL.

The chain carries TRBV5-6 and TRBJ2-7; weak D call: TRBD1 (7 bases). The V gene lost 4 bases and the J gene lost 0 bases, with 20 bases spanning the gap. CDR1 is SGHDT, CDR2 YYEEEE, per germline. The CDR3 loop spans 17 amino acids. CDR3 nucleotides: TGTGCCAGCAGCAAGCTTCGGGGGACAGATTCCTCCTACGAGCAGTACTTC. This encodes CASSKLRGTDSSYEQYF.

This clone appeared a single time. A much more abundant neighbour one base away suggests this may be a read error. The same CDR3 also results from other DNA sequences found in this sample. The J gene is TRBJ2-1, the V gene TRBV5-4; D unresolved. Between the trimmed V and J ends, which lost 3 bases and 5 bases, there was a span of 15 bases. Germline CDR1 and CDR2: SGHNT and YYREEE (reference sequence). CDR3 length: 15 amino acids. The CDR3 DNA is TGTGCCAGCAGCTCCGGGCCCGAGACTGACAATGAGCAGTTCTTC. The encoded protein is CASSSGPETDNEQFF. Full variable domain (missing parts from reference TRBV5-4 and TRBJ2-1): ETGVTQSPTHLIKTRGQQVTLRCSSQSGHNTVSWYQQALGQGPQFIFQYYREEENGRGNFPPRFSGLQFPNYSSELNVNALELDDSALYLCASSSGPETDNEQFFGPGTRLTVL.